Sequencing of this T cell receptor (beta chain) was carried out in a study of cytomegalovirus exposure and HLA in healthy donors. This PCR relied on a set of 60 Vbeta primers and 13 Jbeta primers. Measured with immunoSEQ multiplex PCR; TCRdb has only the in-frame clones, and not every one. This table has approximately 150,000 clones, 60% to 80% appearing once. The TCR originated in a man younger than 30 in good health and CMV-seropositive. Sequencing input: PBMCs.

CDR3 in DNA: TGCAGCGGGGGGCCTGCAGATACGCAGTATTTT. This gives the protein CSGGPADTQYF. This sequence joins TRBV29-1 and TRBJ2-3, with D possibly TRBD1 on 6 matching bases. The CDR3 is 11 residues long. V lost 7 bases and J lost 4, with 9 bases in between. Germline V gene lookup returns CDR1 SQVTM and CDR2 ANQGSEA.